The 9 T cell receptor beta chains below all came from one sample that was sequenced in a study of prognosis after radiotherapy for stage I lung cancer. From genomic DNA, two-round multiplex PCR was used to amplify TCR beta CDR3. It was primers specific to each TRBV and TRBJ gene that first-round PCR used. TCRdb analysed the multiplex PCR reads with MiXCR anew, one entry per CDR3 protein. The profile shows fewer than 35,000 distinct CDR3 sequences, less than 40% of them singletons. Material: PBMCs, obtained before or after stereotactic body radiation therapy (not recorded which). These receptors were obtained from a donor of 50 years or more with non-small cell lung cancer.

V is TRBV12-3 or TRBV12-4 and J is TRBJ1-6, with unresolved D. The CDR3 totals 12 residues. The V end lost 6 bases, the J end lost 6 bases, and 6 bases lay between the germline ends. CDR3 in amino acids: CASRSVNSPLHF. The CDR3 DNA sequence: TGTGCCAGCAGGTCGGTTAATTCACCCCTCCACTTT.

This clonotype appeared once. The CDR3 DNA is TGCGCCAGCAGCTTTTACGGGAGGGCCGGAGAGACCCAGTACTTC. It specifies CASSFYGRAGETQYF. The rearrangement uses TRBV5-1 and TRBJ2-5; 8 positions agree with TRBD2. This CDR3 has 15 residues. Looked up from germline, CDR1 is SGHRS and CDR2 is YFSETQ. V lost 2 bases and J lost 4; bases outside the gene matches: 7.

This clonotype was counted at least ten times. This chain links TRBV27 with TRBJ1-5, with 9 bases that match TRBD1. Germline V CDR1 and CDR2: MNHEY, SMNVEV (reference sequence). V lost 3 bases, J lost 6 bases, and 12 bases stayed unmatched. This CDR3 has 17 residues. CDR3 protein: CASSFGREQGAGQPQHF. The CDR3 nucleotides are TGTGCCAGCAGTTTCGGGAGGGAACAGGGGGCCGGTCAGCCCCAGCATTTT.

This clonotype was seen ten or more times. This sequence joins TRBV28 and TRBJ2-5; D gene unclear. This CDR3 has 14 residues. The ends were cut back, 0 bases at V and 1 base at J, with 6 bases in the middle. CDR1 is MDHEN, CDR2 SYDVKM, per germline. This CDR3 reads CASSLWQLQETQYF. The DNA for the CDR3 is TGTGCCAGCAGTTTATGGCAGCTCCAAGAGACCCAGTACTTC.

This clonotype has at least ten counts. The chain carries TRBV14 and TRBJ1-1, with D possibly matching TRBD1 (5 bases). The CDR3 totals 13 residues. V was pared by 0 bases and J by 12 bases, with 14 bases between. Germline V gives CDR1 SGHDN, CDR2 FVKESK. The CDR3 DNA sequence: TGTGCCAGCAGCCAAGAACGGACACGGGAAACTTTCTTT. This codes for CASSQERTRETFF.

To note about this clonotype: One end of the junction is discordant with germline, which a read error may explain. DNA for the CDR3: TGTGCCAACAGCTTGCTAGGTTCACGCCTCCACTTT. It translates to CANSLLGSRLHF. The chain uses TRBV5-5 and TRBJ1-6; D gene ambiguous. The CDR3 covers 12 residues. Germline-derived CDR1 and CDR2 are SGHKS and YYEKEE (reference sequence).

This clonotype was counted ten times or more. The rearrangement links TRBV2 to TRBJ2-7, with 8 bases that match TRBD1. Per germline, CDR1 SNHLY and CDR2 FYNNEI. After removal of 7 bases from V and 2 bases from J, the junction contained 16 bases not matched to a gene. This CDR3 region has 17 residues. CDR3 coding DNA: TGTGCCAGCAATCCCACACACATTCAGGGGGCCCCCTACGAGCAGTACTTC. Protein sequence: CASNPTHIQGAPYEQYF.

This clonotype is medium-sized. The chain couples TRBV27 to TRBJ2-1; D is perhaps TRBD1 (5 bases). Trimming cost V 5 bases and J 2 bases, with 13 bases left between them. This CDR3 has 15 amino acids. Per the germline V gene, CDR1 is MNHEY and CDR2 is SMNVEV (reference sequence). CDR3 region: CASSHRQLAYNEQFF. The CDR3 DNA is TGTGCCAGCAGTCATCGACAGTTGGCCTACAATGAGCAGTTCTTC.

The chain links TRBV5-1 to TRBJ2-7; possibly TRBD1 or TRBD2 for D (5 bases each). With 0 bases removed from V and 0 bases from J, the gap between germline ends came to 10 bases. CDR1 is SGHRS, CDR2 YFSETQ, per germline. The CDR3 is 15 amino acids. CDR3 nucleotides: TGCGCCAGCAGCTTGGCCCCAGGGAGCTCCTACGAGCAGTACTTC. Translation: CASSLAPGSSYEQYF.